Listed below are T cell receptor beta chains from one sample, sequenced in a study of blood T cell repertoires in COVID-19. Generated by immunoSEQ multiplex PCR, the TCRdb table keeps only in-frame clones and is missing some. The profile shows about 280,000 clones, approximately 86% of them singletons. What was sequenced was peripheral blood. These receptors originate from a woman in her sixties or seventies with COVID-19, enrolled during active disease. The CDR3 runs from the conserved cysteine through the conserved F or W. Fields, in order: CDR3 length, D gene, V gene, clone size, J gene, CDR3 DNA, CDR3 protein. D genes are given only for firm matches. Clone size is shown for a subset of rows, as once, few, many or a class of expanded clone.

len: 17; d_gene: -; v_gene: TRBV24-1; abundance: few; j_gene: TRBJ2-3; CDR3nt: TGTGCCACCAGTGCCGTTGTGGGGGGTTTTAGCACAGATACGCAGTATTTT; CDR3aa: CATSAVVGGFSTDTQYF
len: 14; d_gene: -; v_gene: TRBV7-2; abundance: -; j_gene: TRBJ2-1; CDR3nt: TGTGCCAGCAGCCAGGGGAGGGCCTACAATGAGCAGTTCTTC; CDR3aa: CASSQGRAYNEQFF
len: 15; d_gene: TRBD1; v_gene: TRBV10-2; abundance: -; j_gene: TRBJ1-5; CDR3nt: TGCGCCAGCAGTGAGGCAGGGGGTCGGAATCAGCCCCAGCATTTT; CDR3aa: CASSEAGGRNQPQHF
len: 13; d_gene: -; v_gene: TRBV27; abundance: -; j_gene: TRBJ1-5; CDR3nt: TGTGCCAGCAGGTCTTATAGCAATCAGCCCCAGCATTTT; CDR3aa: CASRSYSNQPQHF
len: 16; d_gene: TRBD1; v_gene: TRBV4-1; abundance: -; j_gene: TRBJ2-7; CDR3nt: TGCGCCAGCAGCCAAGCCACCAGGGGGAGCTCCTACGAGCAGTACTTC; CDR3aa: CASSQATRGSSYEQYF
len: 15; d_gene: TRBD2; v_gene: TRBV13; abundance: -; j_gene: TRBJ2-3; CDR3nt: TGTGCCAGCAGCTCTCGACTAGCGGACACAGATACGCAGTATTTT; CDR3aa: CASSSRLADTDTQYF
len: 14; d_gene: -; v_gene: TRBV24-1; abundance: -; j_gene: TRBJ1-4; CDR3nt: TGTGCCACCAGTGCAGGGCAGGGGAATGAAAAACTGTTTTTT; CDR3aa: CATSAGQGNEKLFF
len: 13; d_gene: -; v_gene: TRBV27; abundance: -; j_gene: TRBJ1-5; CDR3nt: TGTGCCAGTTCGGCGGCGGGCGTGGAGCCCCAGCATTTT; CDR3aa: CASSAAGVEPQHF
len: 14; d_gene: TRBD1; v_gene: TRBV24-1; abundance: -; j_gene: TRBJ2-4; CDR3nt: TGTGCCACCAGTGACACGACAGGGCCAGGCATTCAGTACTTC; CDR3aa: CATSDTTGPGIQYF
len: 15; d_gene: TRBD2; v_gene: TRBV5-4; abundance: -; j_gene: TRBJ2-1; CDR3nt: TGTGCCAGCAGCTATAGCGGGGGGGCTGAAAATGAGCAGTTCTTC; CDR3aa: CASSYSGGAENEQFF
len: 18; d_gene: -; v_gene: TRBV11-2; abundance: once; j_gene: TRBJ2-3; CDR3nt: TGTGCCAGCAGCTTGATCTCCCAAGGGGCTCCGTATGGAGATACGCAGTATTTT; CDR3aa: CASSLISQGAPYGDTQYF
len: 16; d_gene: TRBD1; v_gene: TRBV24-1; abundance: -; j_gene: TRBJ2-3; CDR3nt: TGTGCCACCAGTGATCCTAAACAGGGGTCCACAGATACGCAGTATTTT; CDR3aa: CATSDPKQGSTDTQYF
len: 15; d_gene: TRBD1; v_gene: TRBV27; abundance: -; j_gene: TRBJ1-1; CDR3nt: TGTGCCAGCAGTTTACTGGGACAGCAGAACACTGAAGCTTTCTTT; CDR3aa: CASSLLGQQNTEAFF
len: 15; d_gene: -; v_gene: TRBV4-2; abundance: once; j_gene: TRBJ2-1; CDR3nt: TGTGCCAGCAGCCAAGGGGGGGACTCCAAGAATGAGCAGTTCTTC; CDR3aa: CASSQGGDSKNEQFF
len: 16; d_gene: TRBD1; v_gene: TRBV24-1; abundance: -; j_gene: TRBJ2-2; CDR3nt: TGTGCCACCAGTGATCAAATTACAGGGGACACCGGGGAGCTGTTTTTT; CDR3aa: CATSDQITGDTGELFF
len: 17; d_gene: -; v_gene: TRBV4-3; abundance: -; j_gene: TRBJ2-3; CDR3nt: TGCGCCAGCAGCCAAGAAAGTTTTAGTGTTGAGCCAGATACGCAGTATTTT; CDR3aa: CASSQESFSVEPDTQYF
len: 18; d_gene: -; v_gene: TRBV15; abundance: -; j_gene: TRBJ1-4; CDR3nt: TGTGCCACCAGCAGAGAATGGAGACAGGTCACCGCTAATGAAAAACTGTTTTTT; CDR3aa: CATSREWRQVTANEKLFF
len: 17; d_gene: TRBD1; v_gene: TRBV28; abundance: -; j_gene: TRBJ1-2; CDR3nt: TGTGCCAGCAGTTCTTCATTTGGGACAGGTGGTTCTGGGGGCTACACCTTC; CDR3aa: CASSSSFGTGGSGGYTF
len: 15; d_gene: TRBD1; v_gene: TRBV6-5; abundance: -; j_gene: TRBJ1-4; CDR3nt: TGTGCCAGCAGACCCTGGGACAGAGATGGGGAAAAACTGTTTTTT; CDR3aa: CASRPWDRDGEKLFF
len: 13; d_gene: -; v_gene: TRBV5-8; abundance: -; j_gene: TRBJ2-5; CDR3nt: TGTGCCAGCAGGCCTGGGGGGGCAAAGACCCAGTACTTC; CDR3aa: CASRPGGAKTQYF
len: 14; d_gene: TRBD1; v_gene: TRBV3-1/TRBV3-2; abundance: few; j_gene: TRBJ1-6; CDR3nt: TGTGCCAGCAGCCCGGACAGGATCGTTTCACCCCTCCACTTT; CDR3aa: CASSPDRIVSPLHF
len: 16; d_gene: TRBD2; v_gene: TRBV6-6; abundance: -; j_gene: TRBJ2-2; CDR3nt: TGTGCCAGCAAAACCCTAGCGGGGGGGAACACCGGGGAGCTGTTTTTT; CDR3aa: CASKTLAGGNTGELFF
len: 18; d_gene: TRBD2; v_gene: TRBV4-3; abundance: -; j_gene: TRBJ2-1; CDR3nt: TGCGCCAGCAGCCATGCTCGTTTCGTCGCGGGGGGAGGGAGTGAGCAGTTCTTC; CDR3aa: CASSHARFVAGGGSEQFF
len: 13; d_gene: -; v_gene: TRBV27; abundance: -; j_gene: TRBJ2-1; CDR3nt: TGTGCCAGCAGTTTAGGGGGAGGCGATGAGCAGTTCTTC; CDR3aa: CASSLGGGDEQFF
len: 13; d_gene: -; v_gene: TRBV15; abundance: -; j_gene: TRBJ1-3; CDR3nt: TGTGCCACCCCCAGGGCTTCTGGAAACACCATATATTTT; CDR3aa: CATPRASGNTIYF
len: 15; d_gene: -; v_gene: TRBV28; abundance: -; j_gene: TRBJ1-1; CDR3nt: TGTGCCAGCAGTACTATTGGGGGGGGGAAATCTGAAGCTTTCTTT; CDR3aa: CASSTIGGGKSEAFF
len: 13; d_gene: -; v_gene: TRBV6-5; abundance: -; j_gene: TRBJ2-7; CDR3nt: TGTGCCAGCAGGACCGGACAGAACTACGAGCAGTACTTC; CDR3aa: CASRTGQNYEQYF
len: 15; d_gene: TRBD1; v_gene: TRBV6-6; abundance: -; j_gene: TRBJ1-5; CDR3nt: TGTGCCAGCAGTGGGGGACAGGGGAACAATCAGCCCCAGCATTTT; CDR3aa: CASSGGQGNNQPQHF
len: 15; d_gene: -; v_gene: TRBV6-5; abundance: -; j_gene: TRBJ2-6; CDR3nt: TGTGCCAGCAGCTTGGCCCGCTCTGGGGCCAACGTCCTGACTTTC; CDR3aa: CASSLARSGANVLTF
len: 16; d_gene: TRBD2; v_gene: TRBV9; abundance: -; j_gene: TRBJ2-1; CDR3nt: TGTGCCAGCAGCGTAGGGTACAGCGGGGGGGCCGATGAGCAGTTCTTC; CDR3aa: CASSVGYSGGADEQFF
len: 17; d_gene: TRBD1; v_gene: TRBV9; abundance: -; j_gene: TRBJ2-3; CDR3nt: TGTGCCAGCAGCGCATCCCTCGGGACAGGGGGCTCAGATACGCAGTATTTT; CDR3aa: CASSASLGTGGSDTQYF
len: 16; d_gene: TRBD1; v_gene: TRBV14; abundance: -; j_gene: TRBJ1-2; CDR3nt: TGTGCCAGCAGCCCACGTCCCGGGACAGGTTCCTATGGCTACACCTTC; CDR3aa: CASSPRPGTGSYGYTF
len: 11; d_gene: -; v_gene: TRBV20-1; abundance: -; j_gene: TRBJ2-2; CDR3nt: TGCAGTGCTCCCTACACCGGGGAGCTGTTTTTT; CDR3aa: CSAPYTGELFF
len: 15; d_gene: -; v_gene: TRBV19; abundance: -; j_gene: TRBJ1-6; CDR3nt: TGTGCCAGTAGTATACGAACAGACTATAATTCACCCCTCCACTTT; CDR3aa: CASSIRTDYNSPLHF
len: 17; d_gene: TRBD2; v_gene: TRBV3-1/TRBV3-2; abundance: -; j_gene: TRBJ2-3; CDR3nt: TGTGCCAGCAGCCAAGATAGGACTAGCGACCGCACAGATACGCAGTATTTT; CDR3aa: CASSQDRTSDRTDTQYF
len: 15; d_gene: TRBD2; v_gene: TRBV5-4; abundance: -; j_gene: TRBJ2-1; CDR3nt: TGTGCCAGCAGCTTGCCTAGCGGGGGTGGGGATGAGCAGTTCTTC; CDR3aa: CASSLPSGGGDEQFF
len: 15; d_gene: TRBD1; v_gene: TRBV5-1; abundance: -; j_gene: TRBJ1-1; CDR3nt: TGCGCCAGCAGCTTGCGGCTAGGGGGCGGCACTGAAGCTTTCTTT; CDR3aa: CASSLRLGGGTEAFF
len: 14; d_gene: -; v_gene: TRBV5-1; abundance: -; j_gene: TRBJ1-1; CDR3nt: TGCGCCAGCAGTTCCGTCGAGTTGAACACTGAAGCTTTCTTT; CDR3aa: CASSSVELNTEAFF
len: 15; d_gene: TRBD2; v_gene: TRBV5-1; abundance: -; j_gene: TRBJ2-3; CDR3nt: TGCGCCAGCAGCCCTCTAGCGGGGGGCCCAGATACGCAGTATTTT; CDR3aa: CASSPLAGGPDTQYF
len: 16; d_gene: -; v_gene: TRBV11-2; abundance: -; j_gene: TRBJ2-1; CDR3nt: TGTGCCAGCAGCTTAGATCGGGGGGCCCTTTACAATGAGCAGTTCTTC; CDR3aa: CASSLDRGALYNEQFF
len: 13; d_gene: -; v_gene: TRBV18; abundance: -; j_gene: TRBJ1-2; CDR3nt: TGTGCCAGCTCACCACAGGGGGAGTATGGCTACACCTTC; CDR3aa: CASSPQGEYGYTF
len: 15; d_gene: -; v_gene: TRBV5-1; abundance: -; j_gene: TRBJ2-5; CDR3nt: TGCGCCAGCAGCTTGGGGTGGTCAGGGAAAGAGACCCAGTACTTC; CDR3aa: CASSLGWSGKETQYF
len: 13; d_gene: -; v_gene: TRBV2; abundance: -; j_gene: TRBJ1-1; CDR3nt: TGTGCCCAAGCTGGGAGCCGGAACACTGAAGCTTTCTTT; CDR3aa: CAQAGSRNTEAFF
len: 15; d_gene: TRBD2; v_gene: TRBV28; abundance: -; j_gene: TRBJ2-7; CDR3nt: TGTGCCAGCAGAGGCATCCGGGGGGGAAACTACGAGCAGTACTTC; CDR3aa: CASRGIRGGNYEQYF